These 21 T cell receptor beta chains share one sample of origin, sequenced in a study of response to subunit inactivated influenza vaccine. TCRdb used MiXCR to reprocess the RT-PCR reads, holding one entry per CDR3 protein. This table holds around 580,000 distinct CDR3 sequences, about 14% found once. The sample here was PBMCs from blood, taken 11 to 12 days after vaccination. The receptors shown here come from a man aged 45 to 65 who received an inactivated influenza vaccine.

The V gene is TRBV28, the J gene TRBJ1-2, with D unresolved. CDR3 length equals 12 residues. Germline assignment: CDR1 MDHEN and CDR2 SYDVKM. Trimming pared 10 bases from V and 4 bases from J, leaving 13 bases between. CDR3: CATLKRVYGYTF. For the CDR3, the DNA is TGTGCCACCCTCAAGCGAGTCTATGGCTACACCTTC.

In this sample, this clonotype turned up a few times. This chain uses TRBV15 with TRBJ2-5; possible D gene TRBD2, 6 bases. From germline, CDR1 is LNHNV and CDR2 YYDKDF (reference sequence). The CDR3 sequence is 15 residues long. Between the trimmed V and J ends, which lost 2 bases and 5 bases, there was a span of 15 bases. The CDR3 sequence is CATSRHHPGGETQYF. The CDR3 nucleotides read TGTGCCACCAGCAGACACCACCCCGGAGGGGAGACCCAGTACTTC.

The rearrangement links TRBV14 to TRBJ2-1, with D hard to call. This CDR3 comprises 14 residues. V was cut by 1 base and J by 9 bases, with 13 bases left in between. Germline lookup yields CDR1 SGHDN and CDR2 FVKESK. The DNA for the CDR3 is TGTGCCAGCAGCCAAGTCCGTAGCACTGGTGAGCAGTTCTTC. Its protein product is CASSQVRSTGEQFF.

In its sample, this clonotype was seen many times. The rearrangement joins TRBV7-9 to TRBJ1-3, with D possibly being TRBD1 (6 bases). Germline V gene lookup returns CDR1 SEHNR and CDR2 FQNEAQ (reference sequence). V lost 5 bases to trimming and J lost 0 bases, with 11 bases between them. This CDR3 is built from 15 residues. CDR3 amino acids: CASSQYRASGNTIYF. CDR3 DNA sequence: TGTGCCAGCAGCCAATACAGGGCCTCTGGAAACACCATATATTTT. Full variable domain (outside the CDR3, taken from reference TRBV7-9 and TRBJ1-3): DTGVSQNPRHKITKRGQNVTFRCDPISEHNRLYWYRQTLGQGPEFLTYFQNEAQLEKSRLLSDRFSAERPKGSFSTLEIQRTEQGDSAMYLCASSQYRASGNTIYFGEGSWLTVV.

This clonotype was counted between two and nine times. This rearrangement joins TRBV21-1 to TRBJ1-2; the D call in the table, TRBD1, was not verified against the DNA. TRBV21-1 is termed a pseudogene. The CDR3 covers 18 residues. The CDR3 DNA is TGTGCCAGCAGCAAAGTCCGGACAGGGAACCTATGGGGCTATGGCTACACCTTC. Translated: CASSKVRTGNLWGYGYTF.

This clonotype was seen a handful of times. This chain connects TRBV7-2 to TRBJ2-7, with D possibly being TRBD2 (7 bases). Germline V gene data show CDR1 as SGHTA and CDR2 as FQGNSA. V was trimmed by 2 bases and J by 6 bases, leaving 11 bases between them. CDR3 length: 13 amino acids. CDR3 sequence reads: CASSLNREGEQYF. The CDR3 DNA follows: TGTGCCAGCAGCTTAAACAGGGAGGGCGAGCAGTACTTC.

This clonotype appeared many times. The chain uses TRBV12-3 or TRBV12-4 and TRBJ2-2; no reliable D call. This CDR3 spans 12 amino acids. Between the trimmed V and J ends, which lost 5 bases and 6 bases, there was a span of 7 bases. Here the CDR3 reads CASSPGPGELFF. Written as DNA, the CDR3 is TGTGCCAGCAGTCCGGGCCCCGGGGAGCTGTTTTTT.

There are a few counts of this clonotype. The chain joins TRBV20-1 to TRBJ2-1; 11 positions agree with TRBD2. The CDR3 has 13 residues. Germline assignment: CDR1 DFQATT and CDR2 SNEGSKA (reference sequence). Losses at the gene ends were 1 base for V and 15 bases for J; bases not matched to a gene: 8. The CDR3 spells CSARGLAGGVGFF. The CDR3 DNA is TGCAGTGCTAGAGGGCTAGCGGGAGGTGTTGGGTTCTTC.

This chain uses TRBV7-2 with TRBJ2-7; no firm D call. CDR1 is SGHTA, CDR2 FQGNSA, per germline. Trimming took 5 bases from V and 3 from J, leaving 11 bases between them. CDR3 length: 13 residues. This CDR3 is CASSHAVNYEQYF. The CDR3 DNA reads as TGTGCCAGCAGCCATGCGGTAAACTACGAGCAGTACTTC. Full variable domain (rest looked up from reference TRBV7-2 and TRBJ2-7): GAGVSQSPSNKVTEKGKDVELRCDPISGHTALYWYRQSLGQGLEFLIYFQGNSAPDKSGLPSDRFSAERTGGSVSTLTIQRTQQEDSAVYLCASSHAVNYEQYFGPGTRLTVT.

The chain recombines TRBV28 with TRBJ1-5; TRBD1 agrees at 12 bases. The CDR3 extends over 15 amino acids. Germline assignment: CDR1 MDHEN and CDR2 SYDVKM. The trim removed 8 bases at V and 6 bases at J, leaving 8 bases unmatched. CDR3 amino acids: CASGTGGLRSQPQHF. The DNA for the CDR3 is TGTGCCAGCGGGACAGGGGGCTTACGGAGTCAGCCCCAGCATTTT.

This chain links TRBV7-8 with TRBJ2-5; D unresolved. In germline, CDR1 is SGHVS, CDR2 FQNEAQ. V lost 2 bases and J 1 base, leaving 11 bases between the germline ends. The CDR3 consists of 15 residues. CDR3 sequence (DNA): TGTGCCAGCAGCTTATCCGACGGATTCCAAGAGACCCAGTACTTC. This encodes CASSLSDGFQETQYF.

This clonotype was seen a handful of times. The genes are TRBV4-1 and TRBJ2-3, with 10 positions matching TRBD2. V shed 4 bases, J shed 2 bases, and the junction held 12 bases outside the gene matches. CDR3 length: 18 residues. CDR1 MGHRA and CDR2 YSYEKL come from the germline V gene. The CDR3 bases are TGCGCCAGCAGCCCGGGGGTCGGGCTAGCGGGGGACACAGATACGCAGTATTTT. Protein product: CASSPGVGLAGDTDTQYF.

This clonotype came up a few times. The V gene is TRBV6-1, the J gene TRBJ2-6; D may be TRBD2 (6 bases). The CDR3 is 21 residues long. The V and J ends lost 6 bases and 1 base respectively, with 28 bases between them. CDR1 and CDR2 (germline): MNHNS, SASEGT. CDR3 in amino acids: CASSPRFFRSGRESGANVLTF. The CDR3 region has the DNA TGTGCCAGCAGCCCACGCTTTTTTCGGTCGGGCCGGGAGTCTGGGGCCAACGTCCTGACTTTC.

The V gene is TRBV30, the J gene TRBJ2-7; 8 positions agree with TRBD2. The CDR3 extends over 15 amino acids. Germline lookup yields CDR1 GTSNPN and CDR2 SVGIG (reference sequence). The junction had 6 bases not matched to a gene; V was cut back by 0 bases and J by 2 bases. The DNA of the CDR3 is TGTGCCTGGAGTGTCTCGAGCGGGGGACCCTACGAGCAGTACTTC. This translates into CAWSVSSGGPYEQYF.

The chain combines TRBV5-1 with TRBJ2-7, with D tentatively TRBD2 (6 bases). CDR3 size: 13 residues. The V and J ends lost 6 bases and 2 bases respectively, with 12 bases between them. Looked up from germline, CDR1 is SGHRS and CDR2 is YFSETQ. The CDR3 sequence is CASTREVPYEQYF. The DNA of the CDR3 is TGCGCCAGCACCAGGGAGGTCCCCTACGAGCAGTACTTC.

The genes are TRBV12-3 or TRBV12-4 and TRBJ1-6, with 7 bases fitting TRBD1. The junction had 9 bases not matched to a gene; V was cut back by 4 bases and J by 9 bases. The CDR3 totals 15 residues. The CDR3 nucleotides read TGTGCCAGCAGTTCCCACAACAGGGGCGGTTCACCCCTCCACTTT. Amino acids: CASSSHNRGGSPLHF.

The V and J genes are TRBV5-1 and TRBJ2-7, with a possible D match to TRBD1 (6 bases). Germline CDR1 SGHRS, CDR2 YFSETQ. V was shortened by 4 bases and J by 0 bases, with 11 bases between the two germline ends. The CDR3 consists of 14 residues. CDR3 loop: CASSGGQFSYEQYF. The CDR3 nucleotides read TGCGCCAGCAGCGGCGGACAGTTCTCCTACGAGCAGTACTTC.

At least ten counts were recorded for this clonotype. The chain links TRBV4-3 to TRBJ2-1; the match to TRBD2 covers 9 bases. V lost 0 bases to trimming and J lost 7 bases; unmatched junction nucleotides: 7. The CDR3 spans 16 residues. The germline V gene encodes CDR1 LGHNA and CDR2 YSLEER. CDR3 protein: CASSQEVGTSGNEQFF. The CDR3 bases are TGCGCCAGCAGCCAAGAAGTCGGCACTAGCGGGAATGAGCAGTTCTTC.

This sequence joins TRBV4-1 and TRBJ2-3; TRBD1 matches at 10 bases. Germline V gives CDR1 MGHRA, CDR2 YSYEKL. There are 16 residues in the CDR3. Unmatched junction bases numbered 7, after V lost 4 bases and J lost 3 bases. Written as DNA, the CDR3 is TGCGCCAGCAGCCTTGAGACAGGGGGCAGAACAGATACGCAGTATTTT. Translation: CASSLETGGRTDTQYF.

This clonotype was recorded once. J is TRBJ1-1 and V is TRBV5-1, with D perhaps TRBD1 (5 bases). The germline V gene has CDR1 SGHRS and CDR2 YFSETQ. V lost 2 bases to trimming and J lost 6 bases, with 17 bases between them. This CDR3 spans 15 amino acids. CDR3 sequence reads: CASSFKGSEGAEAFF. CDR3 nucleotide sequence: TGCGCCAGCAGCTTTAAGGGGTCTGAGGGCGCTGAAGCTTTCTTT.

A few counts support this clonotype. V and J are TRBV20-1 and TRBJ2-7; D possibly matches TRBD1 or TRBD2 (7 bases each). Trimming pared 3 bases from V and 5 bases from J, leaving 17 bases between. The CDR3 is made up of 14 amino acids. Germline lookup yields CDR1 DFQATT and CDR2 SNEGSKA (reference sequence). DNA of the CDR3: TGCAGTGCTAGCCAGGGGGGGCAAGCCCACGAGCAGTACTTC. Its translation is CSASQGGQAHEQYF.